This T cell receptor beta chain was recorded in a study of tissue T cells after allogeneic stem cell transplantation. Libraries were prepared by immunoSEQ multiplex PCR; TCRdb keeps only in-frame clonotypes and omits some of them. The repertoire holds approximately 8,800 clones, with around 50% as singletons. The length of the CDR3 is 14 residues. Germline V lookup: CDR1 MNHEY, CDR2 SVGAGI. V lost 2 bases and J 2 bases, leaving 9 bases between the germline ends. Non-transplant comparator patients with other cancers had at least five gastrointestinal samples and no known gastrointestinal disease. This specimen consisted of tissue from the jejunum, obtained at autopsy. V and J are TRBV6-5 and TRBJ2-5, with no clear D. This TCR came from a female donor at least 60 years old with lung cancer. The CDR3 reads CASSYRYQQETQYF. CDR3 DNA: TGTGCCAGCAGTTACAGGTACCAACAAGAGACCCAGTACTTC.